Below, 25 T cell receptor beta chains from the same sample are listed, as sequenced in a study of cytomegalovirus exposure and HLA in healthy donors. The PCR used 60 Vbeta and 13 Jbeta primers. Some clones are missing from TCRdb's copy, which holds only in-frame ones; the method was immunoSEQ multiplex PCR. The sample lists more than 90,000 clones; roughly 80% were seen once. The sequenced sample was PBMCs. The receptor source for this set is a man aged 30-40 years in good health and CMV-seropositive.

The rearrangement links TRBV6-1 to TRBJ1-5; D might be TRBD1 (5 bases). Germline-derived CDR1 and CDR2 are MNHNS and SASEGT. This CDR3 has 16 residues. Deletions cut 2 bases from V and 1 base from J, with 12 bases between. CDR3 sequence (DNA): TGTGCCAGCAGTGAAAAGGGGAATCTAAGCAATCAGCCCCAGCATTTT. Amino acids: CASSEKGNLSNQPQHF.

The rearrangement uses TRBV19 and TRBJ2-5; 13 bases agree with TRBD2. This CDR3 region has 16 residues. Trimming cost V 3 bases and J 4 bases; bases outside gene matches: 5. Germline loops: CDR1 LNHDA, CDR2 SQIVND (reference sequence). This CDR3 is CASSIRTSGGSETQYF. CDR3 in DNA: TGTGCCAGTAGTATTCGGACTAGCGGGGGATCAGAGACCCAGTACTTC.

This clone was seen a handful of times. The chain couples TRBV6-1 to TRBJ2-7, with no clear D. With 2 bases removed from V and 4 bases from J, the gap between germline ends came to 9 bases. The germline V gene has CDR1 MNHNS and CDR2 SASEGT. The CDR3 loop spans 13 amino acids. CDR3 in DNA: TGTGCCAGCAGTGAAAACTATGGGTACGAGCAGTACGTC. Its translation: CASSENYGYEQYV.

CDR3 residues: CAWSVGQWSSYNSPLHF. CDR3 DNA: TGTGCCTGGAGTGTAGGACAGTGGAGCTCCTATAATTCACCCCTCCACTTT. This sequence joins TRBV30 and TRBJ1-6; weak D call: TRBD1 (6 bases). The CDR3 spans 17 residues. Germline loops: CDR1 GTSNPN, CDR2 SVGIG (reference sequence). V was cut by 0 bases and J by 0 bases, with 12 bases left in between.

This clone was detected a few times. The CDR3 coding sequence is TGTGCCAGCAGCCGACTAGCCCTTAGCACAGATACGCAGTATTTT. It yields the protein CASSRLALSTDTQYF. This chain uses TRBV7-2 with TRBJ2-3; TRBD2 aligns across 7 bases. CDR3 length: 15 amino acids. From germline, CDR1 is SGHTA and CDR2 FQGNSA. Trimming took 5 bases from V and 0 from J; bases not matched to a gene: 5. The whole variable domain, remainder taken from reference TRBV7-2 and TRBJ2-3, is GAGVSQSPSNKVTEKGKDVELRCDPISGHTALYWYRQSLGQGLEFLIYFQGNSAPDKSGLPSDRFSAERTGGSVSTLTIQRTQQEDSAVYLCASSRLALSTDTQYFGPGTRLTVL.

This clone was counted once. This chain joins TRBV11-2 and TRBJ2-7; a possible D gene is TRBD2 (5 bases). V was cut by 1 base and J by 4 bases, with 14 bases left in between. The CDR3 is 15 residues long. From germline, CDR1 is SGHAT and CDR2 FQNNGV. This CDR3 is CASSLGGGFGYEQYV. CDR3 DNA: TGTGCCAGCAGCTTAGGCGGAGGTTTCGGATACGAGCAGTACGTC.

This chain joins TRBV18 and TRBJ1-5; 11 bases match TRBD1. Germline CDR1 and CDR2: KGHSH and LQKENI. V lost 6 bases to trimming and J lost 0 bases; unmatched junction nucleotides: 1. The CDR3 is 15 residues long. This chain's CDR3 is CASSGQGGSNQPQHF. In DNA, the CDR3 is TGTGCCAGCTCGGGACAGGGGGGTAGCAATCAGCCCCAGCATTTT.

This chain connects TRBV7-3 to TRBJ1-6; D gene ambiguous. The germline CDR1 and CDR2 sequences are SGHTA and FQGTGA. This CDR3 comprises 13 residues. V was pared by 5 bases and J by 9 bases, with 11 bases between. CDR3 in DNA: TGTGCCAGCAGCCAGACCCGGGGTTCACCCCTCCACTTT. Protein: CASSQTRGSPLHF.

V is TRBV7-9 and J is TRBJ1-3; 10 nucleotides agree with TRBD1. Germline trimming cut 5 bases from V and 4 bases from J; bases unmatched to any gene: 5. This CDR3 contains 15 residues. Germline V lookup: CDR1 SEHNR, CDR2 FQNEAQ (reference sequence). CDR3 sequence: CASSPQGQGGNTIYF. The CDR3 nucleotides read TGTGCCAGCAGCCCCCAGGGACAGGGGGGAAACACCATATATTTT.

The genes are TRBV11-3 and TRBJ1-2; 8 nucleotides align to TRBD1. The CDR3 contains 16 residues. V shed 1 base and J 4 bases; nucleotides not matched to a gene: 8. CDR1 is SGHNT and CDR2 is YENEEA in the germline V gene. The CDR3 DNA sequence: TGTGCCAGCAGCTTAGTTTCAGGGGGCGATATCTATGGCTACACCTTC. The encoded protein is CASSLVSGGDIYGYTF.

The chain carries TRBV5-1 and TRBJ1-6; 9 nucleotides line up with TRBD1. Germline trimming cut 4 bases from V and 4 bases from J; bases unmatched to any gene: 3. The CDR3 totals 15 residues. Germline lookup yields CDR1 SGHRS and CDR2 YFSETQ. This CDR3 reads CASSLGTGYNSPLHF. The DNA for the CDR3 is TGCGCCAGCAGCCTTGGGACAGGGTATAATTCACCCCTCCACTTT.

V gene TRBV28 combines with J gene TRBJ1-1, with TRBD1 matching 8 bases. Germline V gene data show CDR1 as MDHEN and CDR2 as SYDVKM. The CDR3 is made up of 16 amino acids. Trimming took 7 bases from V and 4 from J; bases not matched to a gene: 14. The DNA for the CDR3 is TGTGCCAGCAAACTATGGACAGGGAAGTTCAGCACTGAAGCTTTCTTT. This gives the protein CASKLWTGKFSTEAFF. The entire variable domain, with the rest obtained from reference TRBV28 and TRBJ1-1, is as follows: DVKVTQSSRYLVKRTGEKVFLECVQDMDHENMFWYRQDPGLGLRLIYFSYDVKMKEKGDIPEGYSVSREKKERFSLILESASTNQTSMYLCASKLWTGKFSTEAFFGQGTRLTVV.

The chain uses TRBV5-1 and TRBJ1-1, with a possible D match to TRBD1 (6 bases). The germline gives CDR1 SGHRS, CDR2 YFSETQ. Trimming pared 2 bases from V and 5 bases from J, leaving 7 bases between. The CDR3 covers 12 residues. DNA of the CDR3: TGCGCCAGCAGCTTACAGGGAACTGAAGCTTTCTTT. Its translation is CASSLQGTEAFF.

The chain uses TRBV5-1 and TRBJ2-5, with 10 bases lining up with TRBD1. The CDR3 runs to 16 residues. Germline V lookup: CDR1 SGHRS, CDR2 YFSETQ. The ends lost 1 base at V and 7 bases at J; junction bases unmatched: 10. The CDR3, as DNA: TGCGCCAGCAGCTTGACCCCCGGGACAGGGGTGTGGACCCAGTACTTC. Its protein is CASSLTPGTGVWTQYF. The variable domain in full, completed from reference TRBV5-1 and TRBJ2-5, reads KAGVTQTPRYLIKTRGQQVTLSCSPISGHRSVSWYQQTPGQGLQFLFEYFSETQRNKGNFPGRFSGRQFSNSRSEMNVSTLELGDSALYLCASSLTPGTGVWTQYFGPGTRLLVL.

The chain couples TRBV5-4 to TRBJ2-5, with D hard to call. Trimming removed 0 bases at V and 6 bases at J, with 12 bases between. There are 14 residues in the CDR3. Germline V gene data show CDR1 as SGHNT and CDR2 as YYREEE (reference sequence). For the CDR3, the DNA is TGTGCCAGCAGCTTGGAGTCAAGCGCTCAGACCCAGTACTTC. Amino acid sequence: CASSLESSAQTQYF.

In its sample, this clone was seen a few times. The rearrangement joins TRBV11-3 to TRBJ1-2; 7 bases match TRBD1. CDR1 and CDR2 (germline): SGHNT, YENEEA. J was trimmed by 0 bases and V by 5 bases; bases with no gene match: 6. The CDR3 is made up of 15 amino acids. CDR3 in amino acids: CASSPQGLSNYGYTF. The DNA for the CDR3 is TGTGCCAGCAGCCCACAGGGGCTGTCTAACTATGGCTACACCTTC.

The rearrangement joins TRBV7-8 to TRBJ2-7, with TRBD1 matching over 9 bases. The trim removed 0 bases at V and 3 bases at J, leaving 3 bases unmatched. CDR1 and CDR2 from the germline V gene are SGHVS and FQNEAQ. This CDR3 spans 15 amino acids. The CDR3 sequence is CASSLAGTGNYEQYF. CDR3 in DNA: TGTGCCAGCAGCTTAGCCGGGACAGGGAACTACGAGCAGTACTTC.

This chain uses TRBV30 with TRBJ2-7, with D possibly being TRBD1 (6 bases). Germline V CDR1 and CDR2: GTSNPN, SVGIG (reference sequence). The CDR3 is made up of 13 amino acids. V lost 2 bases and J 7 bases, leaving 15 bases between the germline ends. Here the CDR3 reads CAWSTITGSEQYV. Written as DNA, the CDR3 is TGTGCCTGGAGTACCATTACAGGGTCGGAGCAGTACGTC.

Notes on this clone: One end of the junction varies from germline; a read error may be responsible. The V gene is TRBV10-3, the J gene TRBJ2-3, with 13 bases identical to TRBD2. The CDR3 length is 15 residues. CDR1 and CDR2 (germline): ENHRY, SYGVKD. The CDR3 nucleotides read TGTGCCAGCAGTGAACTAGCGGGGGGGCCAGATACGCAGTATTTT. It is translated as CASSELAGGPDTQYF.

The J gene is TRBJ1-3, the V gene TRBV5-1; 7 nucleotides line up with TRBD1. V was clipped by 0 bases and J by 8 bases; unmatched bases: 5. This CDR3 spans 14 amino acids. Germline V gene lookup returns CDR1 SGHRS and CDR2 YFSETQ. This CDR3 reads CASSLGTGEDTIYF. The DNA for the CDR3 is TGCGCCAGCAGCTTGGGCACAGGGGAGGACACCATATATTTT.

This chain uses TRBV19 with TRBJ1-1; D is uncertain. CDR3 length equals 13 residues. Deletions cut 4 bases from V and 4 bases from J, with 10 bases between. From germline, CDR1 is LNHDA and CDR2 SQIVND (reference sequence). The CDR3 here is CASSTGSGTEAFF. In DNA form, the CDR3 reads TGTGCCAGTAGTACGGGGTCCGGCACTGAAGCTTTCTTT.

V is TRBV6-5 and J is TRBJ1-1; 11 nucleotides align to TRBD1. V gave up 7 bases and J gave up 5 bases; unmatched junction bases: 9. The V gene's germline CDR1 is MNHEY and CDR2 SVGAGI. The CDR3 spans 15 residues. The CDR3 here is CASKVTGTGGTEAFF. CDR3 in DNA: TGTGCCAGCAAAGTGACGGGGACAGGGGGTACTGAAGCTTTCTTT.

The J gene is TRBJ1-1, the V gene TRBV10-3, with D possibly being TRBD1 (6 bases). The CDR3 spans 15 residues. Per germline, CDR1 ENHRY and CDR2 SYGVKD. V dropped 4 bases and J dropped 5 bases, with 17 bases sitting between them. The CDR3: CAISVSWGRGTEAFF. The CDR3 nucleotides read TGTGCCATCAGTGTGTCTTGGGGGCGCGGGACTGAAGCTTTCTTT.

The genes are TRBV6-1 and TRBJ2-7; 7 bases align to TRBD2. Germline CDR1 MNHNS, CDR2 SASEGT. There are 16 residues in the CDR3. In nucleotides, the CDR3 is TGTGCCAGCAGTGAGGGGGAGGGCAGCCCGACCTACGAGCAGCACGTC. Amino acids: CASSEGEGSPTYEQHV.

This rearrangement joins TRBV6-5 to TRBJ1-1; D ambiguous. Looked up from germline, CDR1 is MNHEY and CDR2 is SVGAGI. V lost 5 bases and J lost 6, with 13 bases in between. The CDR3 loop spans 13 amino acids. The CDR3 DNA follows: TGTGCCAGCAGTCCCCGGACGAGGGCTGAAGCTTTCTTT. This translates into CASSPRTRAEAFF.